This TCR beta chain derives from a study of a mutant IDH1 vaccine in newly diagnosed glioma. For the study at large: Commencement of vaccination occurred 4-6 weeks following radiotherapy alone, or concurrently with temozolomide cycles. Pretreatment consisted of radiotherapy, temozolomide, or both, with most receiving both. Study results and caveats: Pseudoprogression appeared independent of alterations in top peripheral clonotypes.

The data were produced by immunoSEQ multiplex PCR, yet TCRdb's version contains in-frame clones alone and is incomplete. The sample lists 95,000 to 120,000 clones, 90% occurring once. Time point specified: week 11, during vaccination. Every vaccine dose comprised 300 ug of mutant IDH1 20-mer peptide plus topical imiquimod. A remark on this clone: Its target is not known.

The TCR comes from a woman aged 45 to 65 with glioma. Specimen: PBMCs, collected from a glioma patient whose treatment included an IDH1 peptide vaccine.

The CDR3 region is CASLGQTKSPTGNTIYF. The CDR3 DNA reads TGTGCCAGCCTAGGACAGACCAAATCCCCAACTGGAAACACCATATATTTT. The chain uses TRBV2 and TRBJ1-3; weak D call: TRBD1 (6 bases). The CDR3 contains 17 residues. CDR1 and CDR2 from the germline V gene are SNHLY and FYNNEI. V lost 8 bases and J 2 bases, leaving 22 bases between the germline ends.